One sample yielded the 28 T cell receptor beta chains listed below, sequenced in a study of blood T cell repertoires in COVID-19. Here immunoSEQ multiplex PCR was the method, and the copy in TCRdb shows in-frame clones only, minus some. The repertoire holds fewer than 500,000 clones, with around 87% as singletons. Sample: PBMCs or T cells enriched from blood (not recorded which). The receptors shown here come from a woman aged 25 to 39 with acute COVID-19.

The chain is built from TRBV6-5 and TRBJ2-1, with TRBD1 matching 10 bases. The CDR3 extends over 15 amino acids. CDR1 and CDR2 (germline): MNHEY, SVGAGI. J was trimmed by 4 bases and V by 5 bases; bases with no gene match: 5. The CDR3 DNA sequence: TGTGCCAGCAGTCGCAGGGGACAGGGGTACAATGAGCAGTTCTTC. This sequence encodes CASSRRGQGYNEQFF.

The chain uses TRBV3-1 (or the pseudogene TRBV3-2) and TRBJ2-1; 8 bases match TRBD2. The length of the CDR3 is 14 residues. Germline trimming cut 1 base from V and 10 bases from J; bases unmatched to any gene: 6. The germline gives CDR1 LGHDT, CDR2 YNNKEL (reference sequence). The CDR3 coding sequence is TGTGCCAGCAGCCAAGCGGGGGGGGTGAGCGAGCAGTTCTTC. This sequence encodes CASSQAGGVSEQFF.

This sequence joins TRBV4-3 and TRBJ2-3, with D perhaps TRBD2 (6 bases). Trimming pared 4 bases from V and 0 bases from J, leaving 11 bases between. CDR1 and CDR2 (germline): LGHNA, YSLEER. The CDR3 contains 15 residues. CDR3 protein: CASSLSGSSTDTQYF. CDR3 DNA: TGCGCCAGCAGCCTTAGCGGTTCTAGCACAGATACGCAGTATTTT.

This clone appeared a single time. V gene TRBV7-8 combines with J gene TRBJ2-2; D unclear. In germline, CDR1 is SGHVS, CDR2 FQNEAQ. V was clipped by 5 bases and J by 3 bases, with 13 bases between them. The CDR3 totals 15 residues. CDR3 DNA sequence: TGTGCCAGCAGCCCTAGGCTTGAGTACACCGGGGAGCTGTTTTTT. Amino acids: CASSPRLEYTGELFF.

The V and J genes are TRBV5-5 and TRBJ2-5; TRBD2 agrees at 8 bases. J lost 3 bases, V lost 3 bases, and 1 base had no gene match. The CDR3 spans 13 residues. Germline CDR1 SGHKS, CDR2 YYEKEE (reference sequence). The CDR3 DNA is TGTGCCAGCAGCTCCGGGGGGGAAGAGACCCAGTACTTC. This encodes CASSSGGEETQYF. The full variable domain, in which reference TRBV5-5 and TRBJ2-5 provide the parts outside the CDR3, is DAGVTQSPTHLIKTRGQQVTLRCSPISGHKSVSWYQQVLGQGPQFIFQYYEKEERGRGNFPDRFSARQFPNYSSELNVNALLLGDSALYLCASSSGGEETQYFGPGTRLLVL.

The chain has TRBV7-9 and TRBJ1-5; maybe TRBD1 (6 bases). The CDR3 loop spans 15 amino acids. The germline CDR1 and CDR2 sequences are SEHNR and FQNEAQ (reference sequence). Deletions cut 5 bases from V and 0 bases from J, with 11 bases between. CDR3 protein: CASSVQGDSNQPQHF. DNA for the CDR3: TGTGCCAGCAGCGTACAGGGAGATAGCAATCAGCCCCAGCATTTT. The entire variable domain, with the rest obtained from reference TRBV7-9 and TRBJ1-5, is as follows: DTGVSQNPRHKITKRGQNVTFRCDPISEHNRLYWYRQTLGQGPEFLTYFQNEAQLEKSRLLSDRFSAERPKGSFSTLEIQRTEQGDSAMYLCASSVQGDSNQPQHFGDGTRLSIL.

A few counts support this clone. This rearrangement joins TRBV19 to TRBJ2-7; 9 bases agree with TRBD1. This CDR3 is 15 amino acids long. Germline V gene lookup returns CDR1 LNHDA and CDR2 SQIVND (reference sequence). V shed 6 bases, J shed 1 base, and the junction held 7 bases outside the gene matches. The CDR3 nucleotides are TGTGCCAGTAGCTTGGGACAGGGAAGATCCTACGAGCAGTACTTC. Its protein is CASSLGQGRSYEQYF.

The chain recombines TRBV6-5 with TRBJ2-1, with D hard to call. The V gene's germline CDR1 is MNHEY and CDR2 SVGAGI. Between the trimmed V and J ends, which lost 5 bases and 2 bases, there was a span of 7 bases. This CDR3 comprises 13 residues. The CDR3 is CASSPNPYNEQFF. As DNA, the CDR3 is TGTGCCAGCAGTCCTAATCCCTACAATGAGCAGTTCTTC.

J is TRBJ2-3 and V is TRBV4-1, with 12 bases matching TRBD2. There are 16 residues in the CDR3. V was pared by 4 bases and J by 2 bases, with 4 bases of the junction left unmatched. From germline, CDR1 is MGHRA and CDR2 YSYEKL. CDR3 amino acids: CASSRRLAGATDTQYF. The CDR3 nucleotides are TGCGCCAGCAGCCGCCGACTAGCGGGGGCCACAGATACGCAGTATTTT.

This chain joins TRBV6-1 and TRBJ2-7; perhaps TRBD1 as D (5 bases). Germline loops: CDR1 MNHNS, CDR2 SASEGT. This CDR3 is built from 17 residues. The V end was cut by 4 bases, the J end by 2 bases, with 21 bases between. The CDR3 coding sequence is TGTGCCAGCAGTGTGGGCGTGAGACAGTTACTGACCTACGAGCAGTACTTC. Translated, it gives CASSVGVRQLLTYEQYF.

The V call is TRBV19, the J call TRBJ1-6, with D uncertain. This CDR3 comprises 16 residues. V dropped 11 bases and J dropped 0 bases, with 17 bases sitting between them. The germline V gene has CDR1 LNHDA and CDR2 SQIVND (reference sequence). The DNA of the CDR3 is TGTGCCCCACTGGGTCCCCGGAGCTCCTATAATTCACCCCTCCACTTT. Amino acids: CAPLGPRSSYNSPLHF. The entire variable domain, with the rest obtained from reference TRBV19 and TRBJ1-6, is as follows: DGGITQSPKYLFRKEGQNVTLSCEQNLNHDAMYWYRQDPGQGLRLIYYSQIVNDFQKGDIAEGYSVSREKKESFPLTVTSAQKNPTAFYLCAPLGPRSSYNSPLHFGNGTRLTVT.

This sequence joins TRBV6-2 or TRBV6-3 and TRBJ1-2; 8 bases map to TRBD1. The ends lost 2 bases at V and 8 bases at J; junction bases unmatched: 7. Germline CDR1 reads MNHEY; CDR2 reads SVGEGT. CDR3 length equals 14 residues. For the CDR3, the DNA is TGTGCCAGCAGTTACCCGGACAGGGCGGCCGGCTACACCTTC. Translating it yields CASSYPDRAAGYTF.

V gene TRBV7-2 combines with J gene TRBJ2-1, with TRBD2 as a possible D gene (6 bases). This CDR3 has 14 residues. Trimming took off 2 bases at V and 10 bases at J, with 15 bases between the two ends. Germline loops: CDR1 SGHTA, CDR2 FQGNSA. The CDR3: CASSLFAGTGEQFF. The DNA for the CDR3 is TGTGCCAGCAGCTTATTTGCGGGGACCGGGGAGCAGTTCTTC.

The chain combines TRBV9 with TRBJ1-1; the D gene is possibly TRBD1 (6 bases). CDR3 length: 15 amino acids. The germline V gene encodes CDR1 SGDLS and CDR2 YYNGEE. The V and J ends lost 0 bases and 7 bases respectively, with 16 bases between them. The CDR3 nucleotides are TGTGCCAGCAGCGTAGCCCCGGGGGGCGGGGGTGAAGCTTTCTTT. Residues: CASSVAPGGGGEAFF.

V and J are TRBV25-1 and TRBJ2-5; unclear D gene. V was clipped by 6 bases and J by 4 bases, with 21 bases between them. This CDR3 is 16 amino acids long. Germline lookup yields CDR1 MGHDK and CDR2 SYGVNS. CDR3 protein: CASSDHTSSAVETQYF. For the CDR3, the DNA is TGTGCCAGCAGCGACCACACCTCCTCGGCGGTAGAGACCCAGTACTTC.

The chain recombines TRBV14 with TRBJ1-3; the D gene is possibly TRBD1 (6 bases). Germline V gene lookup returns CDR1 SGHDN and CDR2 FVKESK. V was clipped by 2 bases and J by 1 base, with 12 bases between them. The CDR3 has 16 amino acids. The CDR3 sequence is CASSQLTGHSGNTIYF. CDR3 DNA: TGTGCCAGCAGCCAACTGACAGGCCATTCTGGAAACACCATATATTTT.

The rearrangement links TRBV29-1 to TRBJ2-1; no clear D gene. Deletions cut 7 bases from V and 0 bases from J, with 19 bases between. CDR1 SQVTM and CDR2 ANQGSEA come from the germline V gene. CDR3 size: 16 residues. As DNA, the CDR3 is TGCAGCGCCCCCTGGAGTGGATTCAGCTCCTACAATGAGCAGTTCTTC. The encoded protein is CSAPWSGFSSYNEQFF.

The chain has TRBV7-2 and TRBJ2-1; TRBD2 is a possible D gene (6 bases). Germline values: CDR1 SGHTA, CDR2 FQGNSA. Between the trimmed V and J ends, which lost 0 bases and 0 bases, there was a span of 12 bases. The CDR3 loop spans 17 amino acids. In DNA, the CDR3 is TGTGCCAGCAGCTTAGCTCTCGGGGGTTACTCCTACAATGAGCAGTTCTTC. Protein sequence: CASSLALGGYSYNEQFF.

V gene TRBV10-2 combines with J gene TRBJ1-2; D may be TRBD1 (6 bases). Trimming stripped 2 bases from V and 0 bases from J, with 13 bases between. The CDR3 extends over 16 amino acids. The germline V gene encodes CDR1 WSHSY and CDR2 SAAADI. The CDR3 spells CASSETGTLSNYGYTF. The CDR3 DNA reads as TGCGCCAGCAGTGAGACCGGGACACTTTCTAACTATGGCTACACCTTC.

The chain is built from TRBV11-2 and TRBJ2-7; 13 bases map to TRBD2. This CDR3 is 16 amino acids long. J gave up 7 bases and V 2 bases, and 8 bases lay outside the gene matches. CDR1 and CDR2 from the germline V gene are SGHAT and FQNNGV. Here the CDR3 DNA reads TGTGCCAGCAGCTTAAGCCGGACTAGCGGGGGTTGGGAGCAGTACTTC. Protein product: CASSLSRTSGGWEQYF.

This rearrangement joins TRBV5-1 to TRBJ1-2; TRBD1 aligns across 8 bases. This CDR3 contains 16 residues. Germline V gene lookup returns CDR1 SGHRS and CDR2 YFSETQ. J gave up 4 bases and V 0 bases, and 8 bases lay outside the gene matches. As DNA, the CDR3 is TGCGCCAGCAGCTTGGAGGACAGGGTAAAAGGCTATGGCTACACCTTC. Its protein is CASSLEDRVKGYGYTF.

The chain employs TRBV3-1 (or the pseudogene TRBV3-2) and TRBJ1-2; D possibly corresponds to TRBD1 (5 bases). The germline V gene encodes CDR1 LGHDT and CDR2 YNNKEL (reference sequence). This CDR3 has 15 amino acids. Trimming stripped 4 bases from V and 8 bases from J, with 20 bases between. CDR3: CASSPSQGRLDGYTF. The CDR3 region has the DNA TGTGCCAGCAGCCCCTCGCAGGGAAGGTTGGACGGCTACACCTTC.

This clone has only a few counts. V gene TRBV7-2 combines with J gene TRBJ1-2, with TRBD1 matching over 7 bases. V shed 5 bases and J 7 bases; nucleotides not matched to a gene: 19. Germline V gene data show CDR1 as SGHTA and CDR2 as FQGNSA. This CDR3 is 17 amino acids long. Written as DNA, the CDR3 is TGTGCCAGCAGCCCCCTAGGGTTGGGCGGGACAGACGGTGGCTACACCTTC. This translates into CASSPLGLGGTDGGYTF.

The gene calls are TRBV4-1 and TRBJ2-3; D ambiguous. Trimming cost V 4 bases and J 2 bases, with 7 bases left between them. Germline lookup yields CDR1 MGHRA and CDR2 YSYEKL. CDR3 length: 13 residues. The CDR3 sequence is CASSPLLTDTQYF. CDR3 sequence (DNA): TGCGCCAGCAGCCCCCTTCTCACAGATACGCAGTATTTT.

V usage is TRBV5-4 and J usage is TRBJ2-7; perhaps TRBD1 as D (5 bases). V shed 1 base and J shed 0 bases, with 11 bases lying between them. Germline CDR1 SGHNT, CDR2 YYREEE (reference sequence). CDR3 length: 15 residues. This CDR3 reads CASSLKGVPSYEQYF. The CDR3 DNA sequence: TGTGCCAGCAGCTTGAAAGGGGTCCCCTCCTACGAGCAGTACTTC.

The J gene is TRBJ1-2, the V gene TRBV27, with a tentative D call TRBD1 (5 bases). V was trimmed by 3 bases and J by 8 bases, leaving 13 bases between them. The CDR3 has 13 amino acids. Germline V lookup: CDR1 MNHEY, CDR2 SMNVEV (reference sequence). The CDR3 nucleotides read TGTGCCAGCAGTTTGGGCGGGGGGGGAGGCTACACCTTC. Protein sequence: CASSLGGGGGYTF.

CDR3: CATAASSYNSPLHF. The CDR3 nucleotides read TGTGCCACCGCAGCTAGCTCCTATAATTCACCCCTCCACTTT. The rearrangement uses TRBV2 and TRBJ1-6; unclear D gene. The ends were cut back, 10 bases at V and 0 bases at J, with 10 bases in the middle. The V gene's germline CDR1 is SNHLY and CDR2 FYNNEI. The CDR3 contains 14 residues. Combining the CDR3 with reference TRBV2 and TRBJ1-6 gives the whole variable domain EPEVTQTPSHQVTQMGQEVILRCVPISNHLYFYWYRQILGQKVEFLVSFYNNEISEKSEIFDDQFSVERPDGSNFTLKIRSTKLEDSAMYFCATAASSYNSPLHFGNGTRLTVT.

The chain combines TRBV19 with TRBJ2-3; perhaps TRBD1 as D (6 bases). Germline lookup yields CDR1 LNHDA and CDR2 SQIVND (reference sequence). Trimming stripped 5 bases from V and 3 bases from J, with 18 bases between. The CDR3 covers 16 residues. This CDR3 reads CASSHHRVESTDTQYF. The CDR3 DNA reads TGTGCCAGTAGTCACCACAGGGTTGAGTCTACAGATACGCAGTATTTT.